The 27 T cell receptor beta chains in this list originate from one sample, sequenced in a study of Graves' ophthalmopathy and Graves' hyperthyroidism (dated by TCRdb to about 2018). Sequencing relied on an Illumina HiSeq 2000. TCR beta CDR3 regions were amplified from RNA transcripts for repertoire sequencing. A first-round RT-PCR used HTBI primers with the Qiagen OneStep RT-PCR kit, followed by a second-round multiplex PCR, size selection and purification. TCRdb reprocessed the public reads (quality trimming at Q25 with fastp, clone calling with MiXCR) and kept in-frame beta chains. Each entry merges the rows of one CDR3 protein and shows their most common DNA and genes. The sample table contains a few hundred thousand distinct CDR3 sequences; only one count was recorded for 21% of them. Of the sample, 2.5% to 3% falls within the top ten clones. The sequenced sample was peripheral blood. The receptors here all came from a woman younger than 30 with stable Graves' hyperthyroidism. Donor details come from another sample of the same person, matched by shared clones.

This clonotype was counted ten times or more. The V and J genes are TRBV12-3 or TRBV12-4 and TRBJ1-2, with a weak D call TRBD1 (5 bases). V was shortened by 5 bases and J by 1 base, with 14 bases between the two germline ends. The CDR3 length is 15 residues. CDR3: CASSPRGLRNYGYTF. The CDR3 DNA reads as TGTGCCAGCAGTCCCCGGGGACTGCGTAACTATGGCTACACCTTC.

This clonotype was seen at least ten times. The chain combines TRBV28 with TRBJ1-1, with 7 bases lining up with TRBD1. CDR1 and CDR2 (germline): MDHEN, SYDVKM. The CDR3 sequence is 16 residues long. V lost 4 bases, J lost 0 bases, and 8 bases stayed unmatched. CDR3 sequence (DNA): TGTGCCAGCAGTTCGGGAGGGACAGAAATGAACACTGAAGCTTTCTTT. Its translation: CASSSGGTEMNTEAFF. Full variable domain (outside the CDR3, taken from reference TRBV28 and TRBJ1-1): DVKVTQSSRYLVKRTGEKVFLECVQDMDHENMFWYRQDPGLGLRLIYFSYDVKMKEKGDIPEGYSVSREKKERFSLILESASTNQTSMYLCASSSGGTEMNTEAFFGQGTRLTVV.

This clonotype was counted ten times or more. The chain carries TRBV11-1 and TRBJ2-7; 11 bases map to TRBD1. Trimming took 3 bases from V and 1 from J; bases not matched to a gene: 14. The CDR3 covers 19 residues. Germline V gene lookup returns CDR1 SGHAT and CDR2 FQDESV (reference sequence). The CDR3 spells CASSFSGTGGFRASYEQYF. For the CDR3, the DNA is TGTGCCAGCAGCTTCAGCGGGACAGGGGGGTTTCGGGCTTCCTACGAGCAGTACTTC.

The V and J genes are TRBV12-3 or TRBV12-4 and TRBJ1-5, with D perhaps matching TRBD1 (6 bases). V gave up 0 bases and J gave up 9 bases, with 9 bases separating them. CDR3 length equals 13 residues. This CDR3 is CASSLADSGPQHF. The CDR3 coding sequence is TGTGCCAGCAGTTTAGCGGACAGTGGGCCCCAGCATTTT.

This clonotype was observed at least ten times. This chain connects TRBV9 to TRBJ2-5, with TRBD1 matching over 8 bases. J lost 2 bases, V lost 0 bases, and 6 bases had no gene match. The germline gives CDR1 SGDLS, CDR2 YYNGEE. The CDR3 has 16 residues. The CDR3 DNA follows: TGTGCCAGCAGCGTAGGGGGGACAGGCTTTCAAGAGACCCAGTACTTC. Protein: CASSVGGTGFQETQYF.

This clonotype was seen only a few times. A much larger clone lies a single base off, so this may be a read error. The CDR3 DNA reads TGTGCCTGCAGCTCACGGGCGGGGAGTGAAGCTTTCTTT. Translated, it gives CACSSRAGSEAFF. The rearrangement links TRBV11-3 to TRBJ1-1, with D unresolved. The length of the CDR3 is 13 residues. Germline CDR1 reads SGHNT; CDR2 reads YENEEA.

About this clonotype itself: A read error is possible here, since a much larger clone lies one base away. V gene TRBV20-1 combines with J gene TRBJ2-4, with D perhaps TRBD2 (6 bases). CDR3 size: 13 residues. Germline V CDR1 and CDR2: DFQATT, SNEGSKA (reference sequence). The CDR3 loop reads CSASSLAKNIKYF. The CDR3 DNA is TGCAGTGCTAGCTCACTAGCCAAAAACATTAAGTACTTC.

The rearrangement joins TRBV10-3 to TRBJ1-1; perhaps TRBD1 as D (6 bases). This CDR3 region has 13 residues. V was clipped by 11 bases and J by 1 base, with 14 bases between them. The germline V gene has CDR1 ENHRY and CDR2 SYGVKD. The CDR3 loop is CAAYRDANTEAFF. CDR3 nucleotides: TGTGCCGCATACAGGGACGCGAACACTGAAGCTTTCTTT.

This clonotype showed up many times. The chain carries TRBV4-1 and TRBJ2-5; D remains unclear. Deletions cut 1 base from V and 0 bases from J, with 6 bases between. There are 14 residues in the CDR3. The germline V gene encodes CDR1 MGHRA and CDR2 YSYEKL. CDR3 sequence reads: CASSQVDNQETQYF. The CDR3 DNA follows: TGCGCCAGCAGCCAAGTAGACAACCAAGAGACCCAGTACTTC.

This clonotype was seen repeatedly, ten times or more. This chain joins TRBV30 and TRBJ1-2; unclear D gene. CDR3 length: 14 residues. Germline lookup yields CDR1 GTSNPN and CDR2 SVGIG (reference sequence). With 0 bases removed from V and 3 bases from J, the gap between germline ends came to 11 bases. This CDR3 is CAWSVRGVDYGYTF. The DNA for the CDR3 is TGTGCCTGGAGTGTACGTGGGGTTGACTATGGCTACACCTTC.

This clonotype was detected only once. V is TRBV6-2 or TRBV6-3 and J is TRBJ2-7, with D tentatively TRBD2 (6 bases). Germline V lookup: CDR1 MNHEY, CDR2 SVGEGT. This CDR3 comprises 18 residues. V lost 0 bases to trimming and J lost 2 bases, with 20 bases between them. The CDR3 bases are TGTGCCAGCAGTTACTCCGGGTCGGGGGTAGGGACCACCTACGAGCAGTACTTC. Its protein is CASSYSGSGVGTTYEQYF.

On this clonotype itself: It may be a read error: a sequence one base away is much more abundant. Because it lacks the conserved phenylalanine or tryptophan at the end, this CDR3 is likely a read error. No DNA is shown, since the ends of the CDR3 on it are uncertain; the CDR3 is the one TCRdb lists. The CDR3 protein is CSARVGPNYEQCS. This chain uses TRBV20-1 with TRBJ2-7; TRBD2 is the table's D call, not checked against the DNA. Germline V gives CDR1 DFQATT, CDR2 SNEGSKA (reference sequence). Counting both end residues, the CDR3 totals 13 amino acids.

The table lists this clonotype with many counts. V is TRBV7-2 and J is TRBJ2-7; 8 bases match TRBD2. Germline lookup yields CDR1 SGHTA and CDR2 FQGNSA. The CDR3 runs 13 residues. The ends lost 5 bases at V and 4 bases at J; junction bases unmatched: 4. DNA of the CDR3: TGTGCCAGCAGCCCAGCGGGAGTATACGAGCAGTACTTC. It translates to CASSPAGVYEQYF.

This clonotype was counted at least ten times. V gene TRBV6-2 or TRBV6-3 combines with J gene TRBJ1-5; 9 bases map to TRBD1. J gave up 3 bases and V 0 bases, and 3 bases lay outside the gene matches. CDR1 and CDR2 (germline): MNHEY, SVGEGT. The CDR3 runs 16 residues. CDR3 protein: CASSYSRTGDNQPQHF. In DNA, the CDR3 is TGTGCCAGCAGTTACTCCAGGACAGGGGACAATCAGCCCCAGCATTTT.

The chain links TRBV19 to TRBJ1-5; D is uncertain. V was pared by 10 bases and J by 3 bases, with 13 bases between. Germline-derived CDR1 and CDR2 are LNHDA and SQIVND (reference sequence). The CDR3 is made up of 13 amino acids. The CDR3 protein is CAKVPVLNQPQHF. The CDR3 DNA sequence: TGTGCCAAGGTACCAGTTCTCAATCAGCCCCAGCATTTT.

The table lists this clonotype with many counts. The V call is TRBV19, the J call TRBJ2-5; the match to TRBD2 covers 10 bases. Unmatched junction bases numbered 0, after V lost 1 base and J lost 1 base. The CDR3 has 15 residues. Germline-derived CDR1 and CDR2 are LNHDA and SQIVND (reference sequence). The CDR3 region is CASSIVAGGQETQYF. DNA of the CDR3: TGTGCCAGTAGTATAGTAGCGGGAGGCCAAGAGACCCAGTACTTC. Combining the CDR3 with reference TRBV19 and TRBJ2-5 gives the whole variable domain DGGITQSPKYLFRKEGQNVTLSCEQNLNHDAMYWYRQDPGQGLRLIYYSQIVNDFQKGDIAEGYSVSREKKESFPLTVTSAQKNPTAFYLCASSIVAGGQETQYFGPGTRLLVL.

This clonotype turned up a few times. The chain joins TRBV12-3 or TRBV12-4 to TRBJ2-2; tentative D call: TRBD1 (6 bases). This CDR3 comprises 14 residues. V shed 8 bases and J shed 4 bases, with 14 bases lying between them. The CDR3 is CASLLGTTTGELFF. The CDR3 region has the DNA TGTGCCAGCCTATTGGGGACAACCACCGGGGAGCTGTTTTTT.

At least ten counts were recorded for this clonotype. Written as DNA, the CDR3 is TGTGCCAGCAGTTTAGCGCGAGGAGGCTACACCTTC. Translated, it gives CASSLARGGYTF. The chain has TRBV12-3 or TRBV12-4 and TRBJ1-2; D remains ambiguous. V was cut by 0 bases and J by 8 bases, with 7 bases left in between. This CDR3 has 12 amino acids.

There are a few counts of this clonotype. CDR3 in DNA: TGTGCCCTGGGAGCGGATGGCAATCAGCCCCAGCATTTT. As protein: CALGADGNQPQHF. This rearrangement joins TRBV30 to TRBJ1-5; no definite D call. In germline, CDR1 is GTSNPN, CDR2 SVGIG (reference sequence). The CDR3 extends over 13 amino acids. Trimming took 8 bases from V and 2 from J, leaving 13 bases between them.

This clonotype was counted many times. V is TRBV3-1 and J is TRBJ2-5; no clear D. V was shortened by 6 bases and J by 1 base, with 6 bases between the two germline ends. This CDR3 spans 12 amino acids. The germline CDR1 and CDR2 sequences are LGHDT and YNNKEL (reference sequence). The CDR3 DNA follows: TGTGCCAGCAGACGGACCCAAGAGACCCAGTACTTC. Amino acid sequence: CASRRTQETQYF.

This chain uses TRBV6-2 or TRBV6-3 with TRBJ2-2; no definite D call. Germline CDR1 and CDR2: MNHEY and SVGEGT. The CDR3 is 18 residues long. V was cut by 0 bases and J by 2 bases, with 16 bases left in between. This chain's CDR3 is CASSYSMYTLENTGELFF. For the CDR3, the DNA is TGTGCCAGCAGTTACTCGATGTACACTTTAGAAAACACCGGGGAGCTGTTTTTT.

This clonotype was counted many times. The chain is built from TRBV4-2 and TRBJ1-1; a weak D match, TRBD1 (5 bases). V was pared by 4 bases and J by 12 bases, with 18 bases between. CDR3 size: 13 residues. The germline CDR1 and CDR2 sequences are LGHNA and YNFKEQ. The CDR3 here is CASSPRARGFTFF. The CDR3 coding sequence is TGTGCCAGCAGCCCAAGGGCTAGGGGCTTCACTTTCTTT.

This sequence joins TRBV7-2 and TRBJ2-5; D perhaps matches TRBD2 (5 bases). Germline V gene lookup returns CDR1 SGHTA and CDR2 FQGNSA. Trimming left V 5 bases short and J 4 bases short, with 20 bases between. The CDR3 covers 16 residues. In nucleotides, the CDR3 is TGTGCCAGCAGCCGAGTGGGTGCCGGGGTCGGAGAGACCCAGTACTTC. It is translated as CASSRVGAGVGETQYF.

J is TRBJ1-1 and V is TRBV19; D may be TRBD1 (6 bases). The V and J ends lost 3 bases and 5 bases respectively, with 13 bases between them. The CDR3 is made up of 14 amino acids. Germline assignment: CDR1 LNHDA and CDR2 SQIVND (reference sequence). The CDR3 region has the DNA TGTGCCAGTAGTATTGGCGGGGGCAGGACTGAAGCTTTCTTT. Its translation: CASSIGGGRTEAFF.

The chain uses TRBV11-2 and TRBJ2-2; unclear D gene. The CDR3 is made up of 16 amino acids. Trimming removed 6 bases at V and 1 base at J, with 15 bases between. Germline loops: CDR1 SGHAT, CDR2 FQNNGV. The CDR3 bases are TGTGCCAGCAGAACTTATCGTGGGTTGAACACCGGGGAGCTGTTTTTT. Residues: CASRTYRGLNTGELFF.

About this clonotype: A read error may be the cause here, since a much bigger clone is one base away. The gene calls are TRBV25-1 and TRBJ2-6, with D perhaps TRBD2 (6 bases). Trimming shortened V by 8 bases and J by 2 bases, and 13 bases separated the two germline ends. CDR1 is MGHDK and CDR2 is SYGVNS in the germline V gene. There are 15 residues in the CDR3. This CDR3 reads CASGLGGAGANVLTF. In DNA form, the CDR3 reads TGTGCCAGCGGCCTAGGCGGGGCTGGGGCCAACGTCCTGACTTTC.

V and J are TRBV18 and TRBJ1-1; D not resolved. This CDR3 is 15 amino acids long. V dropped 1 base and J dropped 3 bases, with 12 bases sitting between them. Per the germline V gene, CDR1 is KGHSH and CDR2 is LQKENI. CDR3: CASSPRGPLDTEAFF. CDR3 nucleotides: TGTGCCAGCTCACCACGTGGACCCTTGGACACTGAAGCTTTCTTT.